This T cell receptor (beta chain) was sequenced for a study of OX40 agonist ivuxolimab in advanced cancers. For the study at large: Every 2 weeks, ivuxolimab was infused into the patients intravenously at between 0.01 and 10 mg/kg. Study observations and caveats: CD4+ and CD8+ blood T cells expanded clonally by week 6 at 0.1 to 3.0 mg/kg. No antigen was identified for the clonally expanded peripheral T cells.

The protocol was immunoSEQ multiplex PCR, while the TCRdb copy is restricted to in-frame clones and leaves out a portion. Of 65,000 to 90,000 clones in the sample, 70% to 90% were seen once. The germline V gene has CDR1 SGHDT and CDR2 YYEEEE. V dropped 5 bases and J dropped 5 bases, with 23 bases sitting between them. The CDR3 sequence is 16 residues long. Note on this clone: What it recognizes is unknown.

The chain links TRBV5-6 to TRBJ2-7, with D tentatively TRBD1 or TRBD2 (5 bases each). This clonotype originated in an adult with an advanced solid tumor such as melanoma, head and neck, liver or kidney cancer. This specimen consisted of CD4+ or CD8+ T cells sorted from blood, obtained in a trial of the OX40 agonist ivuxolimab. CDR3 in DNA: TGTGCCAGCAGTTCCCGTATCGGGGCTTTAGTAAACGAGCAGTACTTC. It yields the protein CASSSRIGALVNEQYF.